Below, one TCR beta chain is given with its context. This receptor's antigen is unknown. Base-call qualities are not available, and no considerably larger clone is one nucleotide away. The same CDR3 is also encoded by other DNA sequences in this sample. V and J are truncated by 0 bases and 0 bases respectively, leaving an intervening sequence of 2 bases. Reading the germline V gene gives CDR1 SGHTA and CDR2 FQGNSA. Spanning cysteine to phenylalanine, the CDR3 consists of 13 amino acids. Only CDR3 DNA remains: 39 bases, in frame from the first base. The record originates from a study of shared clonotypes between healthy human individuals (dated by TCRdb to 2019 to 2021). For context, the study as a whole: A few men and two women, aged 18 to 49 years, made up the cohort. To increase sequencing depth and limit assay-specific biases, TCR repertoire library preparation and sequencing were carried out by different laboratories using diverse techniques. Leukapheresis yielded between about 0.85 and 9 billion PBMCs per donor. Blood TCR repertoires of four to six healthy adults were deeply sequenced to estimate repertoire size and the extent of clonotype sharing between individuals. For each donor, CD4 naive and CD4 memory were each given three plates, CD8 naive was given two plates, and CD8 memory was given one plate.

TCR CDR3 regions were amplified from genomic DNA by multiplex PCR using the deep immunoSEQ assay. Genomic DNA extracted from each cell subset was distributed evenly over all wells of several immunoSEQ 96-well plates, and each plate served as one replicate. For sorted subsets, approximately 200 ng of genomic DNA, equivalent to some 30,000 T cell genomes, went into each replicate PCR. The purified libraries were quantified using a Qubit 3.0 fluorometer, sized with a Bioanalyzer 2100, and then quantified again using the KAPA Library Quantification kit. Every immunoSEQ 96-well plate was sequenced on a dedicated single-read 150-cycle Illumina NextSeq 550 flow cell. The study's processing was this. Because the immunoSEQ output included only junctional sequences and no quality scores, the filtering could not be the same as the filtering used for full-length reads. Sequences were annotated with PyIR, a Python wrapper for IgBLAST v1.9, using IMGT germline references to assign V/J genes and CDR3. Reads with weak V/J assignments (E-value above 1e-6), missing CDR3, stop codons, out-of-frame junctions, or ambiguous translated residues were removed. V3J clonotypes were defined by identical inferred V gene, J gene, and CDR3 amino acid sequence. Percentage overlap between repertoires was calculated by dividing the number of shared unique clonotypes by the size of the smaller repertoire. Three approaches were used to assess repertoire richness: RTK rarefaction, the Chao1 estimator, and Recon v2.1 estimates of unobserved clonotypes. For all TCRbeta clonotypes obtained by the gDNA method from a handful of donors, generation probabilities were computed with OLGA. TCRdb re-hosts the immuneACCESS table, in-frame sequences only. Its copies lack some clones; in the studies checked, an unresolved V gene accounts for under half of them, and the cause for the rest is not known. V and J calls and clone size are given by that table; D and trimming were obtained from the DNA. The sample table lists a few million clones, approximately 96% of them with a count of one. The ten largest clonotypes hold roughly 0.13% of the sample.

Results the study describes overall, beyond this receptor: Rarefaction of sorted-subset datasets indicated incomplete sequencing despite the large sequencing depth. Only blood was sampled, and tissue TCR repertoires likely differ from those in blood. Compared with non-shared clonotypes, clonotypes shared by all four sorted-subset donors had higher generation probabilities. Pairwise subsampling indicated that sequencing depth was expected to affect the degree of clonotype sharing among donors. Across a few donors, roughly 5% of naive CD4, roughly 3.4% of naive CD8, about 2% of memory CD4, and over 0.35% of memory CD8 clonotypes were shared. Estimated clonotype richness was generally larger for naive than for memory subsets. The small number of donors limited the genetic and exposure-history diversity represented.

Healthy HIV-negative adults with no recently reported acute infections or vaccinations were included as donors. Every donor was a Caucasian adult residing in Nashville, Tennessee, USA. Magnetic negative selection was used to enrich CD4+ T cells, after which naive cells were positively selected on CD45RA and the negative fraction became the memory subset. Blood was collected by leukapheresis, and PBMCs were isolated by Ficoll-Histopaque density gradient centrifugation and then cryopreserved in liquid nitrogen vapor phase. Purity and quantity of every magnetically sorted T cell population were checked by analytical flow cytometry. Each sorted fraction had its genomic DNA isolated and then quantified by UV absorbance on a Nanodrop 2000c.

The receptor was isolated from a man younger than 35 in good health. The sequenced sample consisted of naive CD4+ T cells sorted from blood. Taken with the paper, the label for cell subset or site translates to: CD45RA+ positively selected. The chain is encoded by TRBV7-2 joined to TRBJ1-1, with no confidently assigned D gene. The CDR3 protein sequence reads: CASSLALNTEAFF. At the DNA level, the sequence is TGTGCCAGCAGCTTAGCACTGAACACTGAAGCTTTCTTT.